The 5 T cell receptor beta chains below all came from one sample that was sequenced in a study of T cells in Graves' hyperthyroidism and ophthalmopathy. Regions amplified from RNA transcripts were the TCR beta CDR3 regions. The TCR CDR3 was amplified in a first-round RT-PCR using the HTBI primer set. MiXCR, applied by TCRdb to the multiplex PCR reads, yields one record per CDR3 protein. There are 370,000 or so distinct CDR3 sequences in the sample; approximately 15% occur only once, and around 21% lies in the top ten. The sample consisted of blood. These receptors were collected from a man younger than 45 with Graves' hyperthyroidism that later progressed to Graves' ophthalmopathy.

This clonotype was picked up many times. This sequence joins TRBV30 and TRBJ1-1; no clear D. The CDR3 covers 12 residues. Trimming shortened V by 0 bases and J by 9 bases, and 11 bases separated the two germline ends. Germline CDR1 is GTSNPN and CDR2 is SVGIG (reference sequence). The CDR3 DNA reads as TGTGCCTGGAGTGTTTCGGGGTCGAAAGCTTTCTTT. Translating it yields CAWSVSGSKAFF.

This clonotype was seen a handful of times. The chain carries TRBV28 and TRBJ1-5; possible D gene TRBD1, 5 bases. The V gene's germline CDR1 is MDHEN and CDR2 SYDVKM. The CDR3 length is 13 residues. V was pared by 7 bases and J by 6 bases, with 13 bases between. CDR3 amino acids: CASTLGGGQPQHF. CDR3 sequence (DNA): TGTGCCAGCACCTTAGGTGGGGGTCAGCCCCAGCATTTT.

This clonotype was recorded at least ten times. This chain joins TRBV2 and TRBJ2-5; 11 nucleotides match TRBD1. CDR3 length equals 14 residues. V dropped 6 bases and J dropped 4; count of bases not matched to a gene: 4. Germline values: CDR1 SNHLY, CDR2 FYNNEI. As DNA, the CDR3 is TGTGCCAGCAGCGGGACAGGGGGAGCAGAGACCCAGTACTTC. It specifies CASSGTGGAETQYF.

This clonotype came up once. This chain joins TRBV5-8 and TRBJ2-3, with a possible D match to TRBD2 (6 bases). Germline values: CDR1 SGHTS, CDR2 YDEGEE. V lost 4 bases to trimming and J lost 2 bases, with 11 bases between them. This CDR3 comprises 14 residues. The CDR3 bases are TGTGCCAGCAGCCTTAGCGGCTACACAGATACGCAGTATTTT. Translated: CASSLSGYTDTQYF.

This clonotype turned up a few times. The V call is TRBV5-6, the J call TRBJ2-4; 8 bases agree with TRBD1. Germline V gene lookup returns CDR1 SGHDT and CDR2 YYEEEE. The CDR3 runs 16 residues. The trim removed 4 bases at V and 6 bases at J, leaving 12 bases unmatched. CDR3: CASSPSQGQELNIQYF. DNA of the CDR3: TGTGCCAGCAGCCCAAGTCAGGGACAGGAGTTAAACATTCAGTACTTC.